This record concerns one T cell receptor beta chain sequence. Its antigen specificity is not known. No much larger clonotype is one base removed from it; base qualities were not supplied. This sample was taken from a study of blood T cell repertoires in COVID-19 (TCRdb year 2020). Study-wide context: The collaborator samples originated in the United States, Italy and Spain and spanned the acute and convalescent phases of COVID-19. The prospective study material was composed of cDNA or gDNA derived from T cells, B-cell-depleted T cells, or PBMCs. The dataset comprised deeply sampled blood TCRbeta repertoires from subjects exposed to, actively infected with, or recovered from COVID-19. The repertoires were released in a freely available public database intended as a resource for research on the immune response to SARS-CoV-2. Samples came from the ongoing ImmuneRACE study (first 160 participants) plus 1,254 subjects from 6 global collaborators. Sample metadata almost always included a de-identified subject ID, COVID-19 status, age in years and sex. Where HLA class I and class II types were available, the types were taken from metadata supplied by the sample provider, not from assay-based typing. General conclusions and limits of the study: The quantity of clinical and demographic metadata differed by source and by participant and was supplied without curation.

After removal of 5 bases from V and 6 bases from J, the junction retains 3 bases not matched to a gene. The cysteine opens and the phenylalanine closes a CDR3 of 15 amino acids. Of the read, only the CDR3 DNA is kept; its 45 bases are in frame from base 1. Sequences SGHTA (CDR1) and FQGNSA (CDR2) are obtained from the germline V gene. TCRbeta CDR3 regions were amplified from genomic DNA using the immunoSEQ Assay, a bias-controlled multiplex PCR. Per the source publication's procedure: The number of nucleated cells in each sample was estimated by amplification of reference gene primers within the assay. To quantify the absolute abundance of each unique TCRbeta CDR3 rearrangement, sequence reads were collapsed and filtered. For each sample, productive Simpson clonality was calculated as the square root of Simpson's diversity index across productive rearrangements. TCRdb obtained this table from immuneACCESS and retained in-frame rearrangements with V and J assigned. These tables miss some clones; where compared with another copy, unresolved V genes account for less than half of the shortfall, and the remainder is unexplained. That table supplies the V and J calls and clone size; D and trimming were determined from the DNA. This sample gives 300,000 to 400,000 clones in total; around 87% of them show up just once. The top ten clones comprise over 2.5% of the sample.

Whole blood was collected in K2EDTA tubes by collaborating institutions according to the institutions' own protocols. For TCRbeta analysis, collaborators shipped samples as frozen whole blood, isolated PBMCs, or DNA extracted from either of those sample types. The rearrangement joined TRBV7-2 to TRBJ2-1; TRBD2 agrees with 14 junctional bases. The TCR originated in a human donor in a cohort sampled during active COVID-19. What was sequenced was peripheral blood. The CDR3 here reads CASSLGLAGVNEQFF. The bases are TGTGCCAGCAGCCTGGGACTAGCGGGAGTCAATGAGCAGTTCTTC.